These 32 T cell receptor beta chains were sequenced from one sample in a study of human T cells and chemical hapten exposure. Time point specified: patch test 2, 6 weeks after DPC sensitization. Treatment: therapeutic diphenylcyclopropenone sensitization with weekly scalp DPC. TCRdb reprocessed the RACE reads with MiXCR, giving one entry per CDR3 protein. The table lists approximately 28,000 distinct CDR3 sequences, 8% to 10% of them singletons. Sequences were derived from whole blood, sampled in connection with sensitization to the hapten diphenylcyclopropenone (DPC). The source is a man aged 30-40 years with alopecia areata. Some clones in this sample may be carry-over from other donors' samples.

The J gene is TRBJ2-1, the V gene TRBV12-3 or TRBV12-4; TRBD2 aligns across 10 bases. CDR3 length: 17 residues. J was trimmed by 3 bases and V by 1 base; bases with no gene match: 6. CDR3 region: CASSLVRTSGFYNEQFF. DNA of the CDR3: TGTGCCAGCAGTTTAGTTAGGACTAGCGGATTCTACAATGAGCAGTTCTTC.

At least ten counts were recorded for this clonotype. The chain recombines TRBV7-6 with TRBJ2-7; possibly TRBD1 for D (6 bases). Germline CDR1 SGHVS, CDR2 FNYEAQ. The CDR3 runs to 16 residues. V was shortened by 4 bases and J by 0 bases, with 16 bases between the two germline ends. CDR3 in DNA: TGTGCCAGCAGCTCGATGACAGGTCCCCCCTCCTACGAGCAGTACTTC. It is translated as CASSSMTGPPSYEQYF.

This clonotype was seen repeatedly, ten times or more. In DNA form, the CDR3 reads TGCGCCAGCAGCCCCGGGACTAGCGGACAAGAGACCCAGTACTTC. It specifies CASSPGTSGQETQYF. V usage is TRBV10-2 and J usage is TRBJ2-5; TRBD2 aligns across 11 bases. Germline V lookup: CDR1 WSHSY, CDR2 SAAADI. V lost 6 bases and J lost 2; bases outside the gene matches: 5. The CDR3 sequence is 15 residues long.

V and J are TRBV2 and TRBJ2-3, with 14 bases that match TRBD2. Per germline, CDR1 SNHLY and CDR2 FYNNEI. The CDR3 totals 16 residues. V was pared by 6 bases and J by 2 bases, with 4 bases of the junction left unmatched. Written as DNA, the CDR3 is TGTGCCAGCAGGGGGACTAGCGGGAGCCCCACAGATACGCAGTATTTT. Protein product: CASRGTSGSPTDTQYF. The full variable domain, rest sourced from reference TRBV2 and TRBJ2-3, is EPEVTQTPSHQVTQMGQEVILRCVPISNHLYFYWYRQILGQKVEFLVSFYNNEISEKSEIFDDQFSVERPDGSNFTLKIRSTKLEDSAMYFCASRGTSGSPTDTQYFGPGTRLTVL.

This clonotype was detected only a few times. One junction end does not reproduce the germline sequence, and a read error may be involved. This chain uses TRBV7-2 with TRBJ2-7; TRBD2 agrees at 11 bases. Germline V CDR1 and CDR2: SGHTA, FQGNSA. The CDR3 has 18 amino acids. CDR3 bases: TGTGCCAACAGCTTATCTGGTTTGCTAGCGGGGGGTTCCTACGAGCAGTACTTC. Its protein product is CANSLSGLLAGGSYEQYF.

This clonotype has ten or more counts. CDR3 nucleotides: TGCAGTGCGAGGGACGAGGACTTCTCATACGAGCAGTACTTC. Its translation is CSARDEDFSYEQYF. The rearrangement joins TRBV20-1 to TRBJ2-7; the D gene could be TRBD1 or TRBD2 (5 bases each). In germline, CDR1 is DFQATT, CDR2 SNEGSKA (reference sequence). The germline V and J ends were trimmed by 6 bases and 4 bases, with 19 bases remaining between them. The CDR3 runs to 14 residues.

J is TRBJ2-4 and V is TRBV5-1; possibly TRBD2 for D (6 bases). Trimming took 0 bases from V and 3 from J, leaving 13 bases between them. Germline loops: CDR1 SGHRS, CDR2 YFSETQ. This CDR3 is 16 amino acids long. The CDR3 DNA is TGCGCCAGCAGCTTGGTTTCCGGGACTGGCAAAAACATTCAGTACTTC. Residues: CASSLVSGTGKNIQYF.

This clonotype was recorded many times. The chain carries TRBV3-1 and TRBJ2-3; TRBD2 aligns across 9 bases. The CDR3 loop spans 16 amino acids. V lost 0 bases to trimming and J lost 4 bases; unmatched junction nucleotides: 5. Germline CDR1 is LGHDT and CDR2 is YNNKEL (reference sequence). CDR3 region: CASSQESGRRADTQYF. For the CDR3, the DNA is TGTGCCAGCAGCCAAGAGAGCGGGAGGAGGGCAGATACGCAGTATTTT.

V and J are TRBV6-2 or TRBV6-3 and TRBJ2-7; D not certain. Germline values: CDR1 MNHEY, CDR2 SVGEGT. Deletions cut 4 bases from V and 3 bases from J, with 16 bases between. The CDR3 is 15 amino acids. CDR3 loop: CASSFLVGVFYEQYF. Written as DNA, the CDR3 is TGTGCCAGCAGTTTCCTCGTTGGGGTGTTCTACGAGCAGTACTTC.

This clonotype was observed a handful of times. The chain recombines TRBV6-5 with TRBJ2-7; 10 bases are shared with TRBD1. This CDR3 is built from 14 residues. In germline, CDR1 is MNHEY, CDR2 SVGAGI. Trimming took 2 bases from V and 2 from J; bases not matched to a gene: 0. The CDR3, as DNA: TGTGCCAGCAGTTACGGACAGGGGGCCTACGAGCAGTACTTC. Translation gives CASSYGQGAYEQYF.

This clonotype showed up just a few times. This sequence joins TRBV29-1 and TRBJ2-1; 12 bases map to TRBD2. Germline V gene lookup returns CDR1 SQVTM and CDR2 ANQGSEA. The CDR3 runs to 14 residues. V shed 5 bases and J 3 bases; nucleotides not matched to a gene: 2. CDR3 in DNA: TGCAGCGTTCTAGCGGGAGGGAACTACAATGAGCAGTTCTTC. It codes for CSVLAGGNYNEQFF.

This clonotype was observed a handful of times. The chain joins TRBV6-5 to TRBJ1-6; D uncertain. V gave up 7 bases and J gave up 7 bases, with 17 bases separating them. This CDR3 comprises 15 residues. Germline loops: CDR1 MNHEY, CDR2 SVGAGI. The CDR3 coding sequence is TGTGCCAGCACTCCTGCCGGGGTAACGAATTCACCCCTCCACTTT. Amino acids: CASTPAGVTNSPLHF.

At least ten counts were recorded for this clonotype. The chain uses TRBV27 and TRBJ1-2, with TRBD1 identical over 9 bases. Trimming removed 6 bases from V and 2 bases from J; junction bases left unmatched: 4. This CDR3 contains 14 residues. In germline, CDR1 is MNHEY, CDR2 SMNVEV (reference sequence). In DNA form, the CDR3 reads TGTGCCAGCAGCCATACAGGGGGCAACTATGGCTACACCTTC. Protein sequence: CASSHTGGNYGYTF.

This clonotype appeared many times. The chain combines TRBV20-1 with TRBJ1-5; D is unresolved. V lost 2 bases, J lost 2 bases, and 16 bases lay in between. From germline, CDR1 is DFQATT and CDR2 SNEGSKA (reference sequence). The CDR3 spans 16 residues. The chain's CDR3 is CSARHSSGFGNQPQHF. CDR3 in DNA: TGCAGTGCTAGACACAGCTCGGGGTTTGGCAATCAGCCCCAGCATTTT.

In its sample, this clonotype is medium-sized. The chain's CDR3 is CASSQEPGQGQSDTQYF. CDR3 nucleotides: TGCGCCAGCAGCCAAGAACCGGGACAGGGTCAATCAGATACGCAGTATTTT. The V gene is TRBV4-3, the J gene TRBJ2-3; 9 positions match TRBD1. J gave up 4 bases and V 0 bases, and 8 bases lay outside the gene matches. The CDR3 consists of 17 residues. The germline V gene encodes CDR1 LGHNA and CDR2 YSLEER.

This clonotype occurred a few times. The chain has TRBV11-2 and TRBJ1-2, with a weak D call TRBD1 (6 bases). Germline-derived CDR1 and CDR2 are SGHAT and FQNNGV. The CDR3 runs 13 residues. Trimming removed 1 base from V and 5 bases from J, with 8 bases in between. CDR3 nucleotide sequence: TGTGCCAGCAGCTTAGGCGGACAGTATGGCTACACCTTC. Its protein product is CASSLGGQYGYTF.

CDR3 coding DNA: TGTGCCAGCAGTTACCCAGGGGGAGGGCCTTACAATGAGCAGTTCTTC. Translating gives CASSYPGGGPYNEQFF. The chain uses TRBV6-6 and TRBJ2-1; either TRBD1 or TRBD2 may supply D (7 bases each). The CDR3 has 16 amino acids. Germline V gives CDR1 MNHNY, CDR2 SVGAGI (reference sequence). V shed 2 bases and J shed 4 bases, with 15 bases lying between them.

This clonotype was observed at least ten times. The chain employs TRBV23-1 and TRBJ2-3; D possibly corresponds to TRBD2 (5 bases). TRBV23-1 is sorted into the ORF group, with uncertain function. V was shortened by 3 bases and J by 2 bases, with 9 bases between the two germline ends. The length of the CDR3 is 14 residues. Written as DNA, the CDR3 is TGCGCCAGCAGTCATCCGGGATCCACAGATACGCAGTATTTT. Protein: CASSHPGSTDTQYF.

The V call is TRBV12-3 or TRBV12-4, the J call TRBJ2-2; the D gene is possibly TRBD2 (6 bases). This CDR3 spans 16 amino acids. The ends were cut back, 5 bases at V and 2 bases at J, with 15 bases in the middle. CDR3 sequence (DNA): TGTGCCAGCAGTACCGAGCGGGTTTTCAACACCGGGGAGCTGTTTTTT. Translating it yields CASSTERVFNTGELFF.

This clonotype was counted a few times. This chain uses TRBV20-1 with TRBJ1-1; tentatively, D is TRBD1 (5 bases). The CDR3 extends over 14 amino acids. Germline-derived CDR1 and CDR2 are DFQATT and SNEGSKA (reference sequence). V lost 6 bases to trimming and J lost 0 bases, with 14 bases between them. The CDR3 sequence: CSATDSLMNTEAFF. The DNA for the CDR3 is TGCAGTGCAACCGACAGTCTTATGAACACTGAAGCTTTCTTT.

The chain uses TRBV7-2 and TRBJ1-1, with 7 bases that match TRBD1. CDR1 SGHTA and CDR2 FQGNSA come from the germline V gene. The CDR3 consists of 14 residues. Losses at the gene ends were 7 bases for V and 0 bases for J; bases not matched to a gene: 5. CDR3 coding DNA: TGTGCCAGCAAAAAGGACAGGATGAACACTGAAGCTTTCTTT. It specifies CASKKDRMNTEAFF.

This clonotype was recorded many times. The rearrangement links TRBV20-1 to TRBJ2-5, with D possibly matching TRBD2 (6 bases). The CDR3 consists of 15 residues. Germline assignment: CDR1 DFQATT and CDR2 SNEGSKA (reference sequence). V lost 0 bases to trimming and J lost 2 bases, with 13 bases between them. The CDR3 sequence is CSARDSGGAQETQYF. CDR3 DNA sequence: TGCAGTGCTAGAGATAGCGGAGGGGCTCAAGAGACCCAGTACTTC.

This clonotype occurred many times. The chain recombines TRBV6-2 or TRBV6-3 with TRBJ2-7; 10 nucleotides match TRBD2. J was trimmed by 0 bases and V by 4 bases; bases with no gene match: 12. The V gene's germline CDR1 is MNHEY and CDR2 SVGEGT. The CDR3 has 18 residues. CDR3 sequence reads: CASSSGASGGRSSYEQYF. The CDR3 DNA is TGTGCCAGCAGTTCTGGGGCTAGCGGGGGCCGGAGCTCCTACGAGCAGTACTTC.

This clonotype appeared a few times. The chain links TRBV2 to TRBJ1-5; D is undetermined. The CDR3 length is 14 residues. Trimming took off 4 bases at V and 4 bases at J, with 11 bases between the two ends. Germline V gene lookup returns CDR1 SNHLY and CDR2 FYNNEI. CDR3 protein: CASSGFNGNQPQHF. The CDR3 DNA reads TGTGCCAGCAGTGGATTCAACGGGAATCAGCCCCAGCATTTT.

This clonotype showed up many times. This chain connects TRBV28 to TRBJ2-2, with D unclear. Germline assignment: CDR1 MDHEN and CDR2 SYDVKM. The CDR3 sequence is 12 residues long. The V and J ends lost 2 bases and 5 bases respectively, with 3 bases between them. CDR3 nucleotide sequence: TGTGCCAGCAGTTTAGGGACCGGGGAGCTGTTTTTT. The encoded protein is CASSLGTGELFF.

DNA for the CDR3: TGTGCCAGCAGCTTAGCGAGTCGGGGATTAGAGACCCAGTACTTC. This codes for CASSLASRGLETQYF. The V gene is TRBV7-2, the J gene TRBJ2-5; a weak D match, TRBD2 (5 bases). Germline assignment: CDR1 SGHTA and CDR2 FQGNSA. V lost 0 bases, J lost 4 bases, and 12 bases lay in between. The CDR3 loop spans 15 amino acids. Full variable domain (remainder filled in from reference TRBV7-2 and TRBJ2-5): GAGVSQSPSNKVTEKGKDVELRCDPISGHTALYWYRQSLGQGLEFLIYFQGNSAPDKSGLPSDRFSAERTGGSVSTLTIQRTQQEDSAVYLCASSLASRGLETQYFGPGTRLLVL.

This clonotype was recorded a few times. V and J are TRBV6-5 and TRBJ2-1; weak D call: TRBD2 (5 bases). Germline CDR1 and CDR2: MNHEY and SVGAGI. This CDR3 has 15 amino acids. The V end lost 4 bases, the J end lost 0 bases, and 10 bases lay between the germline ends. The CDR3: CASSSSGYSYNEQFF. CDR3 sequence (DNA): TGTGCCAGCAGTTCAAGCGGCTACTCCTACAATGAGCAGTTCTTC.

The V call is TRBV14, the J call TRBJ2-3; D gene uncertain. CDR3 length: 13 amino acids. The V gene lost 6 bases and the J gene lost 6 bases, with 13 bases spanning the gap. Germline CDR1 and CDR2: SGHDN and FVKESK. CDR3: CASSRYQMDTQYF. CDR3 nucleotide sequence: TGTGCCAGCAGTCGCTATCAGATGGATACGCAGTATTTT.

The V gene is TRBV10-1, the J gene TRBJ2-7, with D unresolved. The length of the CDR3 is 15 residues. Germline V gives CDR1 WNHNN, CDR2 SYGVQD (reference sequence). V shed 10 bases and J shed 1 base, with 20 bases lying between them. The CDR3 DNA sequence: TGCGCCACGCATCCTCCAAGGTGTGGGTCCTACGAGCAGTACTTC. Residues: CATHPPRCGSYEQYF.

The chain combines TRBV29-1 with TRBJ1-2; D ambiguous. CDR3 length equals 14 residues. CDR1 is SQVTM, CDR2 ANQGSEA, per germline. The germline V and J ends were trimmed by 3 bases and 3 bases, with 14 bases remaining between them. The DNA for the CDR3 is TGCAGCGTTGACGCGGGAGCGAGGGACTATGGCTACACCTTC. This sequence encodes CSVDAGARDYGYTF. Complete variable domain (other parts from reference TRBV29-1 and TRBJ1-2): SAVISQKPSRDICQRGTSLTIQCQVDSQVTMMFWYRQQPGQSLTLIATANQGSEATYESGFVIDKFPISRPNLTFSTLTVSNMSPEDSSIYLCSVDAGARDYGYTFGSGTRLTVV.

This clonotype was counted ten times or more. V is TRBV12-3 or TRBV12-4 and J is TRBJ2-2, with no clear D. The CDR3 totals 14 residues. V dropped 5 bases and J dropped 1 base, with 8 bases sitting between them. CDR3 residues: CASSPERNTGELFF. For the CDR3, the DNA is TGTGCCAGCAGTCCCGAGAGGAACACCGGGGAGCTGTTTTTT.

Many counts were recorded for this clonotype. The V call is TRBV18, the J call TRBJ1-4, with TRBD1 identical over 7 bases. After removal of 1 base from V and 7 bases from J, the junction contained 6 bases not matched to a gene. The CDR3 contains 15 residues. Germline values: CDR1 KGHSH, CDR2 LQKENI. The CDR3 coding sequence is TGTGCCAGCTCACCACAAGAGGGGGCGGCTGAAAAACTGTTTTTT. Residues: CASSPQEGAAEKLFF. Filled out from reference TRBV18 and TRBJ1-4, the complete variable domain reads NAGVMQNPRHLVRRRGQEARLRCSPMKGHSHVYWYRQLPEEGLKFMVYLQKENIIDESGMPKERFSAEFPKEGPSILRIQQVVRGDSAAYFCASSPQEGAAEKLFFGSGTQLSVL.